Each of the 8 T cell receptor beta chains below was sequenced from the same sample in a study of blood T cell repertoires in COVID-19. This table comes from immunoSEQ multiplex PCR, and its TCRdb copy is limited to in-frame clones, with some not included. The table lists about 210,000 clones, roughly 87% of them singletons, with about a tenth in the top ten. Source material: PBMCs or T cells enriched from blood (not recorded which). These receptors all come from a man aged 18 to 35 with acute COVID-19.

CDR3 DNA: TGTGCCAGCAGTGTAAGACAGAACACTGAAGCTTTCTTT. As protein: CASSVRQNTEAFF. The chain uses TRBV2 and TRBJ1-1; no reliable D call. Germline assignment: CDR1 SNHLY and CDR2 FYNNEI. Deletions cut 4 bases from V and 1 base from J, with 7 bases between. The CDR3 is made up of 13 amino acids.

This chain joins TRBV24-1 and TRBJ1-2, with a possible D match to TRBD1 (5 bases). The CDR3 covers 14 residues. Germline CDR1 is KGHDR and CDR2 is SFDVKD. The V gene lost 3 bases and the J gene lost 6 bases, with 13 bases spanning the gap. The chain's CDR3 is CATSDPAGGDGYTF. The CDR3 DNA sequence: TGTGCCACCAGTGATCCCGCTGGGGGGGATGGCTACACCTTC.

This chain uses TRBV5-1 with TRBJ2-5, with 15 bases lining up with TRBD2. CDR1 and CDR2 from the germline V gene are SGHRS and YFSETQ. The junction had 8 bases not matched to a gene; V was cut back by 3 bases and J by 5 bases. The CDR3 is 17 residues long. As DNA, the CDR3 is TGCGCCAGCAGCTCCGGACTAGCGGGAGGGCCCGGTGAGACCCAGTACTTC. Encoded protein: CASSSGLAGGPGETQYF.

The chain is built from TRBV6-6 and TRBJ2-7, with 9 bases identical to TRBD2. The V and J ends lost 10 bases and 7 bases, in that order; junction bases with no gene match: 8. Germline V gene data show CDR1 as MNHNY and CDR2 as SVGAGI (reference sequence). The CDR3 runs to 12 residues. The CDR3 DNA follows: TGTGCCACCATAGCGGGAGTGAGTGAGCAGTACTTC. It translates to CATIAGVSEQYF.

DNA of the CDR3: TGCGCCACTTCCGGACGGGGGGGAAGTGAAGCTTTCTTT. This translates into CATSGRGGSEAFF. The chain recombines TRBV5-1 with TRBJ1-1, with a possible D match to TRBD1 (5 bases). The germline V gene has CDR1 SGHRS and CDR2 YFSETQ. V lost 9 bases and J 7 bases, leaving 19 bases between the germline ends. The CDR3 totals 13 residues.

The chain uses TRBV5-4 and TRBJ2-7; no reliable D call. Germline CDR1 is SGHNT and CDR2 is YYREEE (reference sequence). CDR3 length: 11 amino acids. V shed 4 bases and J shed 2 bases, with 4 bases lying between them. DNA for the CDR3: TGTGCCAGCAGCGACACCTACGAGCAGTACTTC. Translated, it gives CASSDTYEQYF. The full variable domain, with the rest looked up from reference TRBV5-4 and TRBJ2-7, is ETGVTQSPTHLIKTRGQQVTLRCSSQSGHNTVSWYQQALGQGPQFIFQYYREEENGRGNFPPRFSGLQFPNYSSELNVNALELDDSALYLCASSDTYEQYFGPGTRLTVT.

CDR3 region: CASSLAQGPYSNQPQHF. The CDR3 bases are TGTGCCAGCAGCTTAGCGCAGGGCCCATATAGCAATCAGCCCCAGCATTTT. The chain couples TRBV7-9 to TRBJ1-5; D might be TRBD1 (5 bases). Germline assignment: CDR1 SEHNR and CDR2 FQNEAQ (reference sequence). This CDR3 region has 17 residues. V was clipped by 0 bases and J by 0 bases, with 12 bases between them.

CDR3 coding DNA: TGCAGCGTGCGGTCCAGACTAGGAAAAGAGACCCAGTACTTC. It is translated as CSVRSRLGKETQYF. This rearrangement joins TRBV29-1 to TRBJ2-5, with D tentatively TRBD2 (6 bases). Germline CDR1 and CDR2: SQVTM and ANQGSEA. V lost 6 bases and J 3 bases, leaving 17 bases between the germline ends. This CDR3 comprises 14 residues. Filled out from reference TRBV29-1 and TRBJ2-5, the complete variable domain reads SAVISQKPSRDICQRGTSLTIQCQVDSQVTMMFWYRQQPGQSLTLIATANQGSEATYESGFVIDKFPISRPNLTFSTLTVSNMSPEDSSIYLCSVRSRLGKETQYFGPGTRLLVL.